This entry lists 10 T cell receptor beta chains sequenced from one sample in a study of spatial heterogeneity in lung cancer. The time point denotes: sample taken at primary tumor resection. Whole RNA from tumor, nontumor lung or frozen PBMC was sequenced unsorted. MiXCR, run by TCRdb on the 5' RACE reads, gives a single entry per CDR3 protein. The sample contains under 14,000 distinct CDR3 sequences, 6.3% of which appear only once. The sample was PBMCs, taken at surgery. These TCRs come from a male donor with early-stage non-small cell lung cancer.

This clonotype was detected many times. This beta chain was picked up by a library intended for alpha chains and is off target, so its count carries little meaning. J is TRBJ2-1 and V is TRBV29-1; 10 nucleotides line up with TRBD1. This CDR3 region has 15 residues. After removal of 2 bases from V and 3 bases from J, the junction contained 4 bases not matched to a gene. The germline V gene encodes CDR1 SQVTM and CDR2 ANQGSEA. Written as DNA, the CDR3 is TGCAGCGTTGAACATGGGACAGGGGTCTACAATGAGCAGTTCTTC. It is translated as CSVEHGTGVYNEQFF.

The count of this clonotype is one. Given a much more abundant clone one base away, this may be a read error. Without the conserved terminal phenylalanine or tryptophan, this CDR3 likely stems from a read error. Within a library made for alpha chains, this beta chain is off target, and its count is uninformative. The chain uses TRBV27 and TRBJ2-5, with 7 bases lining up with TRBD2. The CDR3 spans 13 residues. The germline CDR1 and CDR2 sequences are MNHEY and SMNVEV (reference sequence). J lost 4 bases, V lost 5 bases, and 4 bases had no gene match. CDR3 sequence reads: CASSRQRGETQYS. The CDR3 bases are TGTGCCAGCAGTAGGCAGCGGGGAGAGACCCAGTACTCC.

As concerns this clonotype: Since it is a stray read in a library aimed at alpha chains, this beta chain has a size that is not meaningful. The chain links TRBV5-1 to TRBJ1-1; maybe TRBD1 (5 bases). Germline V gives CDR1 SGHRS, CDR2 YFSETQ. This CDR3 is built from 14 residues. V was cut by 1 base and J by 2 bases, with 9 bases left in between. CDR3 bases: TGCGCCAGCAGCTTGCAGGGAGGCAACACTGAAGCTTTCTTT. It yields the protein CASSLQGGNTEAFF.

This clonotype was counted a few times. This beta chain turned up in a library designed for alpha chains; as an off-target read, its abundance says little. CDR3 sequence reads: CASSPSVGPEQFF. In nucleotides, the CDR3 is TGTGCCAGCTCACCCTCGGTAGGACCTGAGCAGTTCTTC. The V gene is TRBV18, the J gene TRBJ2-1; D unresolved. The CDR3 sequence is 13 residues long. The germline V gene encodes CDR1 KGHSH and CDR2 LQKENI. V gave up 3 bases and J gave up 9 bases, with 12 bases separating them.

This clonotype was detected ten times or more. This beta chain is a stray read from a library made for alpha chains; its abundance is not meaningful. The chain couples TRBV6-2 or TRBV6-3 to TRBJ2-2; D is undetermined. The CDR3 is made up of 15 amino acids. The ends were cut back, 4 bases at V and 4 bases at J, with 13 bases in the middle. The germline V gene has CDR1 MNHEY and CDR2 SVGEGT. CDR3 amino acids: CASSWVRPGTGELFF. The CDR3 DNA follows: TGTGCCAGCAGTTGGGTGCGTCCGGGCACCGGGGAGCTGTTTTTT.

With regard to this clonotype: Within a library made for alpha chains, this beta chain is off target, and its count is uninformative. The chain joins TRBV7-2 to TRBJ2-2, with a weak D call TRBD2 (7 bases). The germline V gene has CDR1 SGHTA and CDR2 FQGNSA. V was cut by 2 bases and J by 4 bases, with 20 bases left in between. The CDR3 runs to 18 residues. The CDR3, as DNA: TGTGCCAGCAGCTTAAGGTGTTGCGGGGGCTCCGGCACCGGGGAGCTGTTTTTT. It encodes CASSLRCCGGSGTGELFF.

This clonotype was counted at least ten times. This beta chain is off target for a library built for alpha chains, so its abundance means little. The rearrangement links TRBV14 to TRBJ2-1; the D gene is possibly TRBD2 (5 bases). Germline CDR1 SGHDN, CDR2 FVKESK. This CDR3 is built from 11 residues. V lost 4 bases and J 7 bases, leaving 5 bases between the germline ends. For the CDR3, the DNA is TGTGCCAGCAGCCCGGGGAATGAGCAGTTCTTC. As protein: CASSPGNEQFF. Full variable domain (rest looked up from reference TRBV14 and TRBJ2-1): EAGVTQFPSHSVIEKGQTVTLRCDPISGHDNLYWYRRVMGKEIKFLLHFVKESKQDESGMPNNRFLAERTGGTYSTLKVQPAELEDSGVYFCASSPGNEQFFGPGTRLTVL.

Sample share makes this clonotype medium-sized (0.01 to 0.1%). In a library made to pick up alpha chains, this beta chain is a stray read with a size that means little. The V call is TRBV29-1, the J call TRBJ2-1; 10 bases agree with TRBD2. The CDR3 has 13 residues. CDR1 is SQVTM, CDR2 ANQGSEA, per germline. V lost 3 bases, J lost 9 bases, and 5 bases stayed unmatched. In DNA form, the CDR3 reads TGCAGCGTTGATTTCCCTAGCGGGAGTGAGCAGTTCTTC. Its protein product is CSVDFPSGSEQFF.

This clonotype showed up many times. The library was built for alpha chains, so this beta chain is an off-target read and its size means little. The gene calls are TRBV29-1 and TRBJ2-3; possibly TRBD1 for D (5 bases). Germline assignment: CDR1 SQVTM and CDR2 ANQGSEA. V dropped 4 bases and J dropped 1 base, with 9 bases sitting between them. CDR3 size: 13 residues. This chain's CDR3 is CSVATGRTDTQYF. The CDR3 DNA reads as TGCAGCGTTGCTACAGGCCGCACAGATACGCAGTATTTT.

This clonotype has more than one count but fewer than ten. A library made for alpha chains picked up this beta chain off target, so its size means little. V and J are TRBV20-1 and TRBJ2-1; 12 bases are a match to TRBD2. Trimming at V came to 2 bases and at J to 8 bases, leaving 4 bases not matched to a gene. Germline V gene lookup returns CDR1 DFQATT and CDR2 SNEGSKA (reference sequence). The length of the CDR3 is 14 residues. DNA for the CDR3: TGCAGTGCTAGACTAGCGGGAGGGGGAGATGAGCAGTTCTTC. It specifies CSARLAGGGDEQFF.